Following are 15 T cell receptor beta chains from one sample sequenced in a study of shared clonotypes between healthy human individuals (dated by TCRdb to about 2020). Libraries came from the immunoSEQ multiplex PCR assay. Not all clones reach the TCRdb copy of this immuneACCESS table, which keeps in-frame sequences only. Checked studies attribute under half of the gap to unresolved V genes and leave the rest unexplained. The sample records over 1.4 million clones, approximately 97% of which are singletons. Over 1% of the sample is held by the ten biggest clonotypes. Sequencing was done on a sample of naive CD4+ T cells sorted from blood. The sample's cell subset or site label is to be understood as: CD45RA+ positively selected. The receptors come from a man between 25 and 39 years old in good health.

The chain combines TRBV29-1 with TRBJ1-1; no reliable D call. The germline gives CDR1 SQVTM, CDR2 ANQGSEA. The CDR3 has 13 residues. Trimming pared 6 bases from V and 4 bases from J, leaving 15 bases between. In DNA form, the CDR3 reads TGCAGCGTGGGCGGGGTGTTTCGCACTGAAGCTTTCTTT. It codes for CSVGGVFRTEAFF.

This chain links TRBV27 with TRBJ2-7, with D hard to call. The V gene lost 6 bases and the J gene lost 0 bases, with 18 bases spanning the gap. Germline V CDR1 and CDR2: MNHEY, SMNVEV (reference sequence). This CDR3 spans 16 amino acids. CDR3 sequence reads: CASRTLPTFSSYEQYF. The CDR3 bases are TGTGCCAGCAGGACATTGCCGACTTTCAGCTCCTACGAGCAGTACTTC.

The V and J genes are TRBV28 and TRBJ1-2; D may be TRBD1 (5 bases). V lost 6 bases, J lost 6 bases, and 17 bases lay in between. CDR1 is MDHEN, CDR2 SYDVKM, per germline. There are 14 residues in the CDR3. CDR3 amino acids: CASSPVGELDGYTF. The DNA for the CDR3 is TGTGCCAGCAGCCCTGTGGGGGAACTGGATGGCTACACCTTC.

The chain is built from TRBV5-1 and TRBJ2-7; 8 nucleotides match TRBD1. Germline lookup yields CDR1 SGHRS and CDR2 YFSETQ. CDR3 length equals 15 residues. V trimming: 4 bases; J trimming: 3 bases; junction bases outside the gene matches: 9. The DNA of the CDR3 is TGCGCCAGCAGCCCCTACGACAGGGGTAGCTACGAGCAGTACTTC. It translates to CASSPYDRGSYEQYF. The complete variable domain, with remaining parts taken from reference TRBV5-1 and TRBJ2-7, reads KAGVTQTPRYLIKTRGQQVTLSCSPISGHRSVSWYQQTPGQGLQFLFEYFSETQRNKGNFPGRFSGRQFSNSRSEMNVSTLELGDSALYLCASSPYDRGSYEQYFGPGTRLTVT.

The count of this clone is one. The chain employs TRBV7-9 and TRBJ2-4, with D possibly TRBD1 on 5 matching bases. Germline CDR1 is SEHNR and CDR2 is FQNEAQ (reference sequence). V was pared by 3 bases and J by 6 bases, with 9 bases between. CDR3 length equals 13 residues. This CDR3 reads CASSLKGANIQYF. CDR3 coding DNA: TGTGCCAGCAGCTTGAAAGGGGCAAACATTCAGTACTTC.

This chain uses TRBV15 with TRBJ1-3; D remains unclear. Germline V CDR1 and CDR2: LNHNV, YYDKDF (reference sequence). Deletions cut 0 bases from V and 0 bases from J, with 18 bases between. CDR3 size: 19 residues. CDR3 DNA: TGTGCCACCAGCAGAGAATTACAGCGAATGGGGAGCTCTGGAAACACCATATATTTT. Translation gives CATSRELQRMGSSGNTIYF. Combining the CDR3 with reference TRBV15 and TRBJ1-3 gives the whole variable domain DAMVIQNPRYQVTQFGKPVTLSCSQTLNHNVMYWYQQKSSQAPKLLFHYYDKDFNNEADTPDNFQSRRPNTSFCFLDIRSPGLGDTAMYLCATSRELQRMGSSGNTIYFGEGSWLTVV.

The V call is TRBV28, the J call TRBJ2-7, with a possible D match to TRBD2 (6 bases). Trimming shortened V by 5 bases and J by 3 bases, and 14 bases separated the two germline ends. The CDR3 extends over 14 amino acids. Per germline, CDR1 MDHEN and CDR2 SYDVKM. Here the CDR3 DNA reads TGTGCCAGCAGTGGGCTAGCGTTGATCTACGAGCAGTACTTC. This gives the protein CASSGLALIYEQYF.

This rearrangement joins TRBV4-2 to TRBJ1-4; tentatively, D is TRBD1 (6 bases). Between the trimmed V and J ends, which lost 0 bases and 6 bases, there was a span of 11 bases. Germline V gives CDR1 LGHNA, CDR2 YNFKEQ. This CDR3 is 15 amino acids long. The CDR3 region is CASSQERRGHEKLFF. Here the CDR3 DNA reads TGTGCCAGCAGCCAAGAGCGCAGGGGACATGAAAAACTGTTTTTT.

This sequence joins TRBV5-1 and TRBJ2-5, with D possibly TRBD1 on 5 matching bases. V was cut by 2 bases and J by 3 bases, with 11 bases left in between. There are 14 residues in the CDR3. The V gene's germline CDR1 is SGHRS and CDR2 YFSETQ. The CDR3 loop reads CASSLQVYEETQYF. CDR3 sequence (DNA): TGCGCCAGCAGCTTACAGGTGTACGAAGAGACCCAGTACTTC.

The rearrangement links TRBV18 to TRBJ2-1; TRBD2 agrees at 10 bases. Looked up from germline, CDR1 is KGHSH and CDR2 is LQKENI. V lost 4 bases, J lost 4 bases, and 7 bases stayed unmatched. The CDR3 has 16 residues. Here the CDR3 reads CASSLAGGIKYNEQFF. The CDR3 nucleotides read TGTGCCAGCTCACTAGCGGGAGGAATTAAATACAATGAGCAGTTCTTC.

This chain joins TRBV5-5 and TRBJ2-3; D gene ambiguous. CDR3 length: 14 residues. V lost 4 bases to trimming and J lost 2 bases, with 11 bases between them. Per the germline V gene, CDR1 is SGHKS and CDR2 is YYEKEE (reference sequence). The chain's CDR3 is CASSPRRYTDTQYF. The CDR3 DNA is TGTGCCAGCAGCCCCAGGCGGTACACAGATACGCAGTATTTT.

The V call is TRBV5-3, the J call TRBJ2-3, with TRBD2 matching over 9 bases. TRBV5-3 is classed as an ORF, of uncertain function. This CDR3 contains 15 residues. V lost 1 base to trimming and J lost 5 bases; unmatched junction nucleotides: 5. DNA of the CDR3: TGTGCCAGAAGCTTGATGGGACTAGCCATAGATACGCAGTATTTT. It codes for CARSLMGLAIDTQYF.

This clone was seen once. The gene calls are TRBV19 and TRBJ2-3; TRBD2 aligns across 10 bases. Germline V gene data show CDR1 as LNHDA and CDR2 as SQIVND (reference sequence). J lost 2 bases, V lost 6 bases, and 14 bases had no gene match. The CDR3 length is 18 residues. In nucleotides, the CDR3 is TGTGCCAGTAGCCTCCCTTTTGCCGGGACTAGCGCCACAGATACGCAGTATTTT. Amino acid sequence: CASSLPFAGTSATDTQYF.

This chain joins TRBV5-4 and TRBJ2-7; 7 nucleotides match TRBD1. After removal of 0 bases from V and 6 bases from J, the junction contained 6 bases not matched to a gene. Germline CDR1 reads SGHNT; CDR2 reads YYREEE (reference sequence). The CDR3 consists of 14 residues. The CDR3 protein is CASSLGRQGSEQYF. Written as DNA, the CDR3 is TGTGCCAGCAGCTTGGGCCGACAGGGCTCCGAGCAGTACTTC. The complete variable domain, with remaining parts taken from reference TRBV5-4 and TRBJ2-7, reads ETGVTQSPTHLIKTRGQQVTLRCSSQSGHNTVSWYQQALGQGPQFIFQYYREEENGRGNFPPRFSGLQFPNYSSELNVNALELDDSALYLCASSLGRQGSEQYFGPGTRLTVT.

This clone came up once. The J gene is TRBJ2-7, the V gene TRBV11-2; tentatively, D is TRBD2 (6 bases). The CDR3 is 16 amino acids. The V end lost 8 bases, the J end lost 3 bases, and 23 bases lay between the germline ends. The germline CDR1 and CDR2 sequences are SGHAT and FQNNGV. CDR3 DNA: TGTGCCAGCGCCGGGCGAGGGCCGGGACTTTACTACGAGCAGTACTTC. Amino acids: CASAGRGPGLYYEQYF. The full variable domain, in which reference TRBV11-2 and TRBJ2-7 provide the parts outside the CDR3, is EAGVAQSPRYKIIEKRQSVAFWCNPISGHATLYWYQQILGQGPKLLIQFQNNGVVDDSQLPKDRFSAERLKGVDSTLKIQPAKLEDSAVYLCASAGRGPGLYYEQYFGPGTRLTVT.